The clone carrying this TCR beta chain has a handful of counts. Its target is not known. This entry comes from a study of T cell repertoires in cytomegalovirus infection. Germline V lookup: CDR1 SEHNR, CDR2 FQNEAQ (reference sequence). The CDR3 sequence is 19 residues long. Trimming left V 5 bases short and J 0 bases short, with 23 bases between. TCRdb independently ran MiXCR on the reads; one entry per CDR3 protein. The table has about 830,000 distinct CDR3 sequences, approximately 30% seen once. The chain links TRBV7-9 to TRBJ1-3; weak D call: TRBD1 (6 bases). The specimen was cultured CD8+ T cells from PBMCs, collected from culture after CMV antigen stimulation. This sequence originates from a human donor in good health (CMV status not recorded). Some clones in this sample may be carry-over from other donors' samples. The DNA of the CDR3 is TGTGCCAGCAGCCCAAGGATCAGGGGCGACCCGGGCTCTGGAAACACCATATATTTT. This gives the protein CASSPRIRGDPGSGNTIYF.